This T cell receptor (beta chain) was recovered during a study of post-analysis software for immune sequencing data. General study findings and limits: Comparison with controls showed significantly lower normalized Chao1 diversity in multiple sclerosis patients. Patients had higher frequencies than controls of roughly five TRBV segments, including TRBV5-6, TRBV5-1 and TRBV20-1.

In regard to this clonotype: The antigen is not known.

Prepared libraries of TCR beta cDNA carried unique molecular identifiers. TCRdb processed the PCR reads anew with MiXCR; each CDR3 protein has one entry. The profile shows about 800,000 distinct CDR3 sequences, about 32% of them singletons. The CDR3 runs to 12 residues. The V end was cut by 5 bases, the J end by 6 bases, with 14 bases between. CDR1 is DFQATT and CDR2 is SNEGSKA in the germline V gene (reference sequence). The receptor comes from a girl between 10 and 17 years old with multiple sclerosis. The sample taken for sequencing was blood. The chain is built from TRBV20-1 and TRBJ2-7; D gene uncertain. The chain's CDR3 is CSAGIKGLEQYF. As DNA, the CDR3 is TGCAGTGCTGGGATCAAGGGCCTCGAGCAGTACTTC.